This paragraph reports one T cell receptor (beta chain). Trimming removed 4 bases at V and 6 bases at J, with 18 bases between. Per the germline V gene, CDR1 is MNHEY and CDR2 is SVGAGI. CDR3 length: 15 amino acids. The data were taken from a study of shared clonotypes between healthy human individuals. Sequencing used immunoSEQ multiplex PCR; TCRdb keeps in-frame clones, though not all of them. The sample has some 1.5 million clones, roughly 97% seen once. The sequence came from a young man in good health. This chain uses TRBV6-5 with TRBJ1-1; D possibly corresponds to TRBD1 (6 bases). Sample: naive CD4+ T cells sorted from blood. Regarding subset: CD45RA+ positively selected. For the CDR3, the DNA is TGTGCCAGCAGTTCGTCGGGACAAGGGGACGCTGAAGCTTTCTTT. Its protein product is CASSSSGQGDAEAFF.